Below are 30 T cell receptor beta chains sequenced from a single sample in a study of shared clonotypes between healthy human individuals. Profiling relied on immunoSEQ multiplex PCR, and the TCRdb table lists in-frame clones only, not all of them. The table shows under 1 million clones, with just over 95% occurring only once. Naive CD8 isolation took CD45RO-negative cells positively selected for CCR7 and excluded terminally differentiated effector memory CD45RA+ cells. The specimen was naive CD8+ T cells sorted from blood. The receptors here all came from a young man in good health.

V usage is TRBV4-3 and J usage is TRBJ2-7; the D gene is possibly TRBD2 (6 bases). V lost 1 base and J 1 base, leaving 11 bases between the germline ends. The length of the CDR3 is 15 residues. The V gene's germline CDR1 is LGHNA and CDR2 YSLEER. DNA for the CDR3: TGCGCCAGCAGCCAAGGCGTGGCGGGATCCTACGAGCAGTACTTC. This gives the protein CASSQGVAGSYEQYF.

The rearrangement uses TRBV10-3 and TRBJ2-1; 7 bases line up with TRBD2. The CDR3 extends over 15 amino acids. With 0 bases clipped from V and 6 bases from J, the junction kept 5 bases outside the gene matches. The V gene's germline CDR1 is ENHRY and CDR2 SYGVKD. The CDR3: CAISESLAEGNEQFF. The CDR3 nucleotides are TGTGCCATCAGTGAGTCCCTAGCGGAGGGCAATGAGCAGTTCTTC.

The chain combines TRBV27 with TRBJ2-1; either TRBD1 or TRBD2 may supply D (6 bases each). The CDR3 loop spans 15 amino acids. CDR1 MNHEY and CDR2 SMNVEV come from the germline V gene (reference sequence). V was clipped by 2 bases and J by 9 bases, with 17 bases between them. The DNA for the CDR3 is TGTGCCAGCAGTTTACGGCAAGGGGGGTCGGCTGAGCAGTTCTTC. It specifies CASSLRQGGSAEQFF.

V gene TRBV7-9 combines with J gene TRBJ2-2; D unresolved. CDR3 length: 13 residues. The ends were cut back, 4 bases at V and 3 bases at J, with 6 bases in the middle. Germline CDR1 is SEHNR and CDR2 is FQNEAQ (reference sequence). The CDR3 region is CASSSDDTGELFF. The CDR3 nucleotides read TGTGCCAGCAGCTCAGACGACACCGGGGAGCTGTTTTTT.

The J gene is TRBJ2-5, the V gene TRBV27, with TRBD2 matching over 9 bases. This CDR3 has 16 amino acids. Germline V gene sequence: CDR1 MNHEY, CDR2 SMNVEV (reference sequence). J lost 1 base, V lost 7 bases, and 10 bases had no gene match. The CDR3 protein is CASTHRLAGTQETQYF. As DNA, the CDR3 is TGTGCCAGCACGCACCGGCTAGCGGGGACCCAAGAGACCCAGTACTTC.

CDR3 DNA: TGTGCCAGCAGTTTCGGGCCGCAGGGTACACGGGCTTGGGAGCAGTACTTC. It specifies CASSFGPQGTRAWEQYF. This chain uses TRBV27 with TRBJ2-7, with D possibly being TRBD1 (5 bases). V was clipped by 3 bases and J by 7 bases, with 25 bases between them. Germline V lookup: CDR1 MNHEY, CDR2 SMNVEV (reference sequence). The CDR3 totals 17 residues.

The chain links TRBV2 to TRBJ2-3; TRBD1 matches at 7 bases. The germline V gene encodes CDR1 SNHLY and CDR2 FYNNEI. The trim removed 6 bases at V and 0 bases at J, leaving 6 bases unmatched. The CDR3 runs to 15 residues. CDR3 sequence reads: CASRTGTDSTDTQYF. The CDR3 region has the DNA TGTGCCAGCAGAACCGGGACAGACAGCACAGATACGCAGTATTTT. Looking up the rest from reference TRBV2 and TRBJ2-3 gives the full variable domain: EPEVTQTPSHQVTQMGQEVILRCVPISNHLYFYWYRQILGQKVEFLVSFYNNEISEKSEIFDDQFSVERPDGSNFTLKIRSTKLEDSAMYFCASRTGTDSTDTQYFGPGTRLTVL.

CDR3 loop: CASSPPDGQRQPQHF. The CDR3 coding sequence is TGTGCCAGCAGTCCCCCAGACGGGCAGCGTCAGCCCCAGCATTTT. V gene TRBV28 combines with J gene TRBJ1-5; D ambiguous. Trimming shortened V by 5 bases and J by 6 bases, and 17 bases separated the two germline ends. Per the germline V gene, CDR1 is MDHEN and CDR2 is SYDVKM. The CDR3 contains 15 residues.

CDR3: CASSLGGNKNIQYF. The CDR3 coding sequence is TGTGCCAGCAGTTTAGGCGGGAACAAAAACATTCAGTACTTC. The V call is TRBV27, the J call TRBJ2-4; maybe TRBD2 (6 bases). Germline CDR1 MNHEY, CDR2 SMNVEV (reference sequence). V was clipped by 2 bases and J by 3 bases, with 8 bases between them. The CDR3 loop spans 14 amino acids.

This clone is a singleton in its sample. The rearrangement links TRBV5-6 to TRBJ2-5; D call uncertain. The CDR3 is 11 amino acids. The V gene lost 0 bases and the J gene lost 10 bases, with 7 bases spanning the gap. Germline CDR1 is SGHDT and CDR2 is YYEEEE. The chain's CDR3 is CASSLGGVQYF. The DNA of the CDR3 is TGTGCCAGCAGCTTGGGGGGTGTCCAGTACTTC.

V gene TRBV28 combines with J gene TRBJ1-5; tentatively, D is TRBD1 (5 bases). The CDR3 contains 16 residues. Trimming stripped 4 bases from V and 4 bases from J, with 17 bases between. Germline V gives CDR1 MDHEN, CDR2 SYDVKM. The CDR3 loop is CASSSTELDLNQPQHF. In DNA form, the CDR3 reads TGTGCCAGCAGTTCGACAGAGCTAGACCTGAATCAGCCCCAGCATTTT.

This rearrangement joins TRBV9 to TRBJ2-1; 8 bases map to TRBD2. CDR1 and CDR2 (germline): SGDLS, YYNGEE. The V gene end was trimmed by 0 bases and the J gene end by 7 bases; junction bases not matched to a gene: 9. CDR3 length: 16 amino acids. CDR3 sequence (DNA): TGTGCCAGCAGCGTAGAGTCTAGCGGGCTTTGGAATGAGCAGTTCTTC. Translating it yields CASSVESSGLWNEQFF.

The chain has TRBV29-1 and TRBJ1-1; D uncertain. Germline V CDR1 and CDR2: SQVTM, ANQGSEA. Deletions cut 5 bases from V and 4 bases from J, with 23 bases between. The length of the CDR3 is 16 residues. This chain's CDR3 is CSVRGLLVEVGTEAFF. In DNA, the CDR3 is TGCAGCGTTCGCGGATTATTGGTCGAGGTAGGCACTGAAGCTTTCTTT.

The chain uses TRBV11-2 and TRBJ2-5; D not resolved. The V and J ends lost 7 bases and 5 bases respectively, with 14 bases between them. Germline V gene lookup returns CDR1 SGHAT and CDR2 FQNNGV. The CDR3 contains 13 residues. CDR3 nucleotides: TGTGCCAGCAACCCTGTTCATCGGGAGACCCAGTACTTC. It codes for CASNPVHRETQYF.

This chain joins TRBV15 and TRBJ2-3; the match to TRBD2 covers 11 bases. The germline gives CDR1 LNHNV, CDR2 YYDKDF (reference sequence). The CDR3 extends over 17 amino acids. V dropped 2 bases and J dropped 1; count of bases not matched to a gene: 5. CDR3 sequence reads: CATSRTGLAVRTDTQYF. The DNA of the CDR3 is TGTGCCACCAGCAGAACGGGACTAGCGGTCCGCACAGATACGCAGTATTTT.

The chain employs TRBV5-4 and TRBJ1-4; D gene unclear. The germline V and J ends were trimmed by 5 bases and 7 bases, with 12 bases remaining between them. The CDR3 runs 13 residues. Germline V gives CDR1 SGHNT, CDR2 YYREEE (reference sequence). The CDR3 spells CASSSGVSEKLFF. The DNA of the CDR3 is TGTGCCAGCAGTAGCGGGGTTAGTGAAAAACTGTTTTTT.

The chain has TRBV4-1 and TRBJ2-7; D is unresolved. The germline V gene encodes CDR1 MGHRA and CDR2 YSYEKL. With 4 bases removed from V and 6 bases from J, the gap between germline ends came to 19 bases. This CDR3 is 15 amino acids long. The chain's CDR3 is CASSLRTEEFLEQYF. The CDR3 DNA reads TGCGCCAGCAGCCTTCGGACGGAAGAATTCCTCGAGCAGTACTTC.

CDR3 sequence: CASSIMRLSNQPQHF. In nucleotides, the CDR3 is TGTGCCAGTAGTATAATGAGACTTAGCAATCAGCCCCAGCATTTT. This chain connects TRBV19 to TRBJ1-5, with unresolved D. This CDR3 spans 15 amino acids. Trimming removed 2 bases from V and 0 bases from J, with 8 bases in between. From germline, CDR1 is LNHDA and CDR2 SQIVND (reference sequence).

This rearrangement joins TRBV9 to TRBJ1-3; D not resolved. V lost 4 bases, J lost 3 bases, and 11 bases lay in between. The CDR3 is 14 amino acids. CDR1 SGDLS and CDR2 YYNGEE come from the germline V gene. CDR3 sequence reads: CASSNLLFGNTIYF. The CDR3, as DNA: TGTGCCAGCAGCAACCTCCTCTTTGGAAACACCATATATTTT.

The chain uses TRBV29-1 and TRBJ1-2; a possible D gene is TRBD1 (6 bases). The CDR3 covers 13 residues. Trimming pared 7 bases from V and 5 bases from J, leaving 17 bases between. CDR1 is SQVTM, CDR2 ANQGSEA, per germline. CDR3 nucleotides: TGCAGCGCCCGGGACACGGGTGAATATGGCTACACCTTC. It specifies CSARDTGEYGYTF.

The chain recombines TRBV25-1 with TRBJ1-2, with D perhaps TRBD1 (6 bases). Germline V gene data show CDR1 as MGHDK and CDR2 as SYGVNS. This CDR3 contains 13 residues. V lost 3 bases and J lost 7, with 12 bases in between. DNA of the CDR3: TGTGCCAGCAGTGACAGGGGAGTTGCTGGCTACACCTTC. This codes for CASSDRGVAGYTF.

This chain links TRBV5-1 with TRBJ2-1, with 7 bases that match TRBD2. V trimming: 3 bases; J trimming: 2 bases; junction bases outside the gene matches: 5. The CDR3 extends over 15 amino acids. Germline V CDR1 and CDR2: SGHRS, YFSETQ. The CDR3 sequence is CASSSSGIAYNEQFF. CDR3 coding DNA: TGCGCCAGCAGCTCAAGCGGGATCGCCTACAATGAGCAGTTCTTC.

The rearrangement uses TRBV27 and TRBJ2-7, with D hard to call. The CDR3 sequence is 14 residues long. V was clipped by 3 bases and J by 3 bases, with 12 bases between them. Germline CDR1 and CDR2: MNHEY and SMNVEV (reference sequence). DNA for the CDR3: TGTGCCAGCAGTTTCTTGAGGACGGACTACGAGCAGTACTTC. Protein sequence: CASSFLRTDYEQYF.

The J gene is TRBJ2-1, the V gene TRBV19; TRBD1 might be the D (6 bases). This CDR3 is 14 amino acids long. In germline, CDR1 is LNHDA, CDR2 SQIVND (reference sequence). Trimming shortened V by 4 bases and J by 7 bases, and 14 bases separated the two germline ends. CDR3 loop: CASSTWPGENEQFF. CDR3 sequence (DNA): TGTGCCAGTAGTACCTGGCCAGGGGAGAATGAGCAGTTCTTC.

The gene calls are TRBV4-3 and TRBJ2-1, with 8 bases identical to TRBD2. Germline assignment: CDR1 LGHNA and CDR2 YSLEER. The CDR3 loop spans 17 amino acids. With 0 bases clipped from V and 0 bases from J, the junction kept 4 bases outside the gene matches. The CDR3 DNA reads TGCGCCAGCAGCCAAGATCTAAGCGGGAGCTCCTACAATGAGCAGTTCTTC. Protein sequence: CASSQDLSGSSYNEQFF.

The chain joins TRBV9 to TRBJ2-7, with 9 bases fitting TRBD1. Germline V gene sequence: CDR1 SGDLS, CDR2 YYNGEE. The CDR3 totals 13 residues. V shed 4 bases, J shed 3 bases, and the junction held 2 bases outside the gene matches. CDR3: CASSMGQGYEQYF. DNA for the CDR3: TGTGCCAGCAGCATGGGACAGGGCTACGAGCAGTACTTC.

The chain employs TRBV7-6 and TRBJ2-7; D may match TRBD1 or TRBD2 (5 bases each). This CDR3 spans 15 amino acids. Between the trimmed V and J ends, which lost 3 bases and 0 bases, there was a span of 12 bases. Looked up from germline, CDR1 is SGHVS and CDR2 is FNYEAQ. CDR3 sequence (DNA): TGTGCCAGCAGCTTTCTCCGGGACGGCTCCTACGAGCAGTACTTC. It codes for CASSFLRDGSYEQYF. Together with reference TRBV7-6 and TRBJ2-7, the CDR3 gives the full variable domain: GAGVSQSPRYKVTKRGQDVALRCDPISGHVSLYWYRQALGQGPEFLTYFNYEAQQDKSGLPNDRFSAERPEGSISTLTIQRTEQRDSAMYRCASSFLRDGSYEQYFGPGTRLTVT.

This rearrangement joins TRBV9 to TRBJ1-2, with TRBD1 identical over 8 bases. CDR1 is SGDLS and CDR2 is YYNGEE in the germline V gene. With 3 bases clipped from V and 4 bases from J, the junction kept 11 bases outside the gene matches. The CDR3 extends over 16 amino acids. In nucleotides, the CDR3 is TGTGCCAGCAGCGCGAAAGGGCTCGGGACAGGCTATGGCTACACCTTC. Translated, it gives CASSAKGLGTGYGYTF.

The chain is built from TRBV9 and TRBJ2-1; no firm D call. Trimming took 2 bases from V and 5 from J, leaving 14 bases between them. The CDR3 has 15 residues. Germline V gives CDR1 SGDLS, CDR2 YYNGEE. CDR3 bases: TGTGCCAGCAGCGTTGGAAGCGCCACCCACAATGAGCAGTTCTTC. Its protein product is CASSVGSATHNEQFF.

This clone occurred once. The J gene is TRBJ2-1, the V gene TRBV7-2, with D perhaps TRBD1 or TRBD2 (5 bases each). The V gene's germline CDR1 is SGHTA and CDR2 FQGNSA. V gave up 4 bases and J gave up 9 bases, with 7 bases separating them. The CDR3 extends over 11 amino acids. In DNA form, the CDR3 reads TGTGCCAGCAGCTGGGGGATTGAGCAGTTCTTC. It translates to CASSWGIEQFF.